This T cell receptor beta chain was recorded in a study of control samples from healthy donors and cancer patients. Sequencing was performed with immunoSEQ multiplex PCR; in TCRdb, only in-frame clones are kept and a portion is missing. Counted here are about 140,000 clones, approximately 92% occurring once; the ten biggest clones make up around 11%. This clone was recorded only once. The material sequenced was blood. This receptor was identified in a man aged 25-45 years in good health.

The CDR3 protein is CASRGQPSTGELFF. The CDR3 DNA is TGTGCCAGTAGAGGACAGCCCTCCACCGGGGAGCTGTTTTTT. The V gene is TRBV19, the J gene TRBJ2-2; TRBD1 is a possible D gene (6 bases). Trimming shortened V by 6 bases and J by 4 bases, and 12 bases separated the two germline ends. Germline V lookup: CDR1 LNHDA, CDR2 SQIVND (reference sequence). The CDR3 extends over 14 amino acids.